This note documents a single T cell receptor beta chain sequence. In the authors' workflow: Researchers report that nucleated cell counts were estimated from reference gene primer amplification. TCRdb's copy holds only in-frame clones and misses some; the assay was immunoSEQ multiplex PCR. The V and J calls and clone size come from that table; D and trimming were worked out from the DNA. Among about 57,000 clones listed, 82% were seen once. Trimming shortened V by 6 bases and J by 7 bases, and 18 bases separated the two germline ends. Germline V lookup: CDR1 SQVTM, CDR2 ANQGSEA. This CDR3 comprises 14 residues. The data stem from a study of blood T cell repertoires in COVID-19. At the level of the study: Samples taken during acute and convalescent COVID-19 were collected in the United States, Italy and Spain. In each case, the material was cDNA or gDNA derived from T cells, B-cell-depleted T cells, or PBMCs.

The V and J genes are TRBV29-1 and TRBJ1-4, with D perhaps matching TRBD1 (6 bases). The clonotype originates from a woman aged 55-75 years with acute or convalescent COVID-19. What was sequenced was peripheral blood. CDR3: CSVSSGGAAEKLFF. The DNA of the CDR3 is TGCAGCGTCTCCTCGGGGGGCGCGGCTGAAAAACTGTTTTTT.